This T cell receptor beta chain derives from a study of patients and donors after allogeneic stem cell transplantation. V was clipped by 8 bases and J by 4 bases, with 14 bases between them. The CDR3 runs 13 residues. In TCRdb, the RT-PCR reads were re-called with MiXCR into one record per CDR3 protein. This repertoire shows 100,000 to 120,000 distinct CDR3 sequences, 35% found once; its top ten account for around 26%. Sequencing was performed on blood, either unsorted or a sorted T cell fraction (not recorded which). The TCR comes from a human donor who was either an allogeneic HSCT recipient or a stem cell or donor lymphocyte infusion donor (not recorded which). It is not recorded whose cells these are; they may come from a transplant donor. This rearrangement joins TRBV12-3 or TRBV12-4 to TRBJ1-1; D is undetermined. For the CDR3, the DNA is TGTGCCAGCGGCGTCAGACCTTCCACTGAAGCTTTCTTT. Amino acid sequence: CASGVRPSTEAFF.